This TCR beta chain is from a study of control samples from healthy donors and cancer patients. V was clipped by 5 bases and J by 7 bases, with 11 bases between them. There are 12 residues in the CDR3. Germline loops: CDR1 SGHTA, CDR2 FQGNSA. Libraries were prepared by immunoSEQ multiplex PCR; TCRdb keeps only in-frame clonotypes and omits some of them. The sample includes a few hundred thousand clones, roughly 90% of them seen just once. Sequenced material: PBMCs. The clonotype comes from a man aged 35 to 55 with head and neck cancer. The chain recombines TRBV7-2 with TRBJ1-2; D is uncertain. The chain's CDR3 is CASSLYEAGYTF. The DNA for the CDR3 is TGTGCCAGCAGCCTATATGAAGCTGGCTACACCTTC.